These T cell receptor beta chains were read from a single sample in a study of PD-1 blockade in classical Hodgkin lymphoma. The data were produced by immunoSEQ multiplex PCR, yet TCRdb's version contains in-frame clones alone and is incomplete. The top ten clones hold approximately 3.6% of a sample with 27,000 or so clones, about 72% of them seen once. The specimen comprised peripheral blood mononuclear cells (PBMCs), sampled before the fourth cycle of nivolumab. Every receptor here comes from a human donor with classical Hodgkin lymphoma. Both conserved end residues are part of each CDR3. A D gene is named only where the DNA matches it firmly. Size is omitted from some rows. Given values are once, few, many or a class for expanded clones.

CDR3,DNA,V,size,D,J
CASRQKREGPPYEQYF,TGTGCCAGCAGGCAAAAGCGGGAGGGCCCTCCCTACGAGCAGTACTTC,TRBV13,NA,TRBD2,TRBJ2-7
CASSPGIHEQYF,TGTGCCAGCAGCCCGGGGATCCACGAGCAGTACTTC,TRBV6-6,NA,NA,TRBJ2-7
CASIRKTGARSLGYTF,TGTGCCAGCATCCGTAAAACAGGGGCCCGATCACTCGGCTACACCTTC,TRBV5-6,NA,TRBD1,TRBJ1-2
CASSLRGGSPQHF,TGTGCCAGCAGCCTTCGGGGGGGCTCGCCCCAGCATTTT,TRBV2,NA,NA,TRBJ1-5
CASSIAGAEEQYF,TGTGCCAGTAGTATCGCAGGGGCGGAAGAGCAGTACTTC,TRBV19,NA,NA,TRBJ2-7
CASRHLSGTGLLPQHF,TGTGCCAGCAGGCACCTTAGCGGGACAGGGCTCTTGCCCCAGCATTTT,TRBV27,NA,TRBD1,TRBJ1-5
CASSYSGLASDTQYF,TGTGCCAGCAGTTACTCGGGACTAGCGTCGGATACGCAGTATTTT,TRBV6-5,NA,TRBD2,TRBJ2-3
CASSYPLGNEQFF,TGTGCCAGCAGTTACCCCCTAGGCAATGAGCAGTTCTTC,TRBV6-5,NA,NA,TRBJ2-1
CASSFGQSSYEQYF,TGTGCCAGCAGCTTCGGACAAAGCTCCTACGAGCAGTACTTC,TRBV7-2,NA,NA,TRBJ2-7
CASSYSGNTGELFF,TGTGCCAGCAGTTACTCAGGGAACACCGGGGAGCTGTTTTTT,TRBV6-5,once,NA,TRBJ2-2
CASSFLTGYEQYF,TGTGCCAGCAGTTTTCTCACAGGTTACGAGCAGTACTTC,TRBV28,NA,NA,TRBJ2-7
CASSLTGGSEQFF,TGTGCCAGCAGTTTAACCGGGGGGAGCGAGCAGTTCTTC,TRBV27,NA,TRBD2,TRBJ2-1
CASSRRPTENTGELFF,TGCGCCAGCAGTCGCCGACCGACCGAGAACACCGGGGAGCTGTTTTTT,TRBV4-1,once,NA,TRBJ2-2
CATALGQGRTNEKLFF,TGTGCCACCGCATTGGGACAGGGAAGGACTAATGAAAAACTGTTTTTT,TRBV10-3,NA,TRBD1,TRBJ1-4
CASSMTSGGAGSSYNEQFF,TGTGCCAGTAGTATGACTAGCGGGGGGGCCGGTAGTTCCTACAATGAGCAGTTCTTC,TRBV19,NA,TRBD2,TRBJ2-1
CASSLETGYGYTF,TGTGCCAGCAGCTTAGAGACCGGGTATGGCTACACCTTC,TRBV7-9,few,NA,TRBJ1-2
CASSERTGGFDTQYF,TGTGCCAGCAGTGAGAGGACAGGGGGATTCGATACGCAGTATTTT,TRBV6-1,NA,TRBD1,TRBJ2-3
CASSQDRETNYGYTF,TGTGCCAGCAGCCAAGACAGGGAAACTAACTATGGCTACACCTTC,TRBV4-2,few,NA,TRBJ1-2
CAISDFGSYEQYF,TGTGCCATCAGTGATTTTGGAAGCTACGAGCAGTACTTC,TRBV10-3,few,NA,TRBJ2-7
CASVLAGGTNYGYTF,TGTGCCAGCGTACTTGCAGGGGGAACTAACTATGGCTACACCTTC,TRBV6-1,NA,TRBD1,TRBJ1-2
CAISELTGLAEQYF,TGTGCCATCAGTGAGTTGACAGGGCTGGCCGAGCAGTACTTC,TRBV10-3,NA,TRBD1,TRBJ2-7
CASSLAGGHEQYF,TGTGCCAGCTCCCTTGCAGGGGGCCACGAGCAGTACTTC,TRBV28,NA,TRBD1,TRBJ2-7
CASSLPGGEKLFF,TGTGCCAGCAGCTTACCAGGGGGCGAAAAACTGTTTTTT,TRBV11-2,NA,TRBD1,TRBJ1-4
CASSEGLAGASYEQYF,TGTGCCAGCAGTGAAGGCCTAGCGGGAGCGTCCTACGAGCAGTACTTC,TRBV6-1,NA,TRBD2,TRBJ2-7
CAWSDWGGNEQFF,TGTGCCTGGAGTGATTGGGGGGGCAATGAGCAGTTCTTC,TRBV30,NA,TRBD2,TRBJ2-1
CASSSSGETQYF,TGCGCCAGCAGCTCCTCAGGGGAGACCCAGTACTTC,TRBV5-1,NA,NA,TRBJ2-5
CASSLMGPSSYNEQFF,TGTGCCAGCAGCTTGATGGGACCGAGCTCCTACAATGAGCAGTTCTTC,TRBV7-6,NA,NA,TRBJ2-1